This T cell receptor beta chain was observed in a study of blood T cell repertoires in COVID-19. Overall study: Some COVID-19 samples were acute and others convalescent; all came from the United States, Italy and Spain.

Per germline, CDR1 SNHLY and CDR2 FYNNEI. CDR3 length equals 16 residues. Trimming took 4 bases from V and 0 from J; bases not matched to a gene: 4. Repertoires were generated with immunoSEQ multiplex PCR, while TCRdb's copy carries only in-frame clones and drops some. The sample has roughly 250,000 clones, about 87% seen once. Sequencing was performed on PBMCs or T cells enriched from blood (not recorded which). This TCR came from a woman aged 40 to 50 with acute COVID-19. The chain carries TRBV2 and TRBJ1-3; 9 nucleotides align to TRBD1. CDR3 in DNA: TGTGCCAGCAGTGCACAGGGGGCCCACTCTGGAAACACCATATATTTT. It is translated as CASSAQGAHSGNTIYF. Complete variable domain (other parts from reference TRBV2 and TRBJ1-3): EPEVTQTPSHQVTQMGQEVILRCVPISNHLYFYWYRQILGQKVEFLVSFYNNEISEKSEIFDDQFSVERPDGSNFTLKIRSTKLEDSAMYFCASSAQGAHSGNTIYFGEGSWLTVV.